The rows below give T cell receptor beta chains drawn from one sample of a study of graft-versus-host responses after intestinal transplantation. Clones were sequenced by immunoSEQ multiplex PCR, and TCRdb holds only the in-frame ones, with some missing. The sample lists some 90,000 clones; roughly 90% were seen once. The antigens for these receptors are not known. The sequencing used unstimulated CD4+ T cells sorted from spleen or lymph node cells, collected before intestinal transplant. These receptors were taken from a human donor who received an intestinal transplant. Each CDR3 is given with its conserved first and last residue. The D gene is left open where the match is weak.

d_gene: .; v_gene: TRBV6-7; j_gene: TRBJ1-3; CDR3nt: TGTGCCAGCAGGGGGCCCCAAAGACGTTCTGGAAACACCATATATTTT; CDR3aa: CASRGPQRRSGNTIYF
d_gene: TRBD1; v_gene: TRBV6-5; j_gene: TRBJ1-5; CDR3nt: TGTGCCAGCAGTTCGACAGGGGATAGCAATCAGCCCCAGCATTTT; CDR3aa: CASSSTGDSNQPQHF
d_gene: TRBD1; v_gene: TRBV7-8; j_gene: TRBJ2-1; CDR3nt: TGTGCCAGCAGGGGACAGGGCCTAGATCACTTTTATGAGCAGTTCTTC; CDR3aa: CASRGQGLDHFYEQFF
d_gene: .; v_gene: TRBV18; j_gene: TRBJ1-4; CDR3nt: TGTGCCAGCTCACCAGAGCTCAATGAAAAACTGTTTTTT; CDR3aa: CASSPELNEKLFF
d_gene: .; v_gene: TRBV5-6; j_gene: TRBJ2-7; CDR3nt: TGTGCCAGCAGCTGGGGCGGGGCGAACGAGCAGTACTTC; CDR3aa: CASSWGGANEQYF
d_gene: TRBD2; v_gene: TRBV7-8; j_gene: TRBJ2-7; CDR3nt: TGTGCCAGCAGCCGCCGGCGGGGGATTCCCTACGAGCAGTACTTC; CDR3aa: CASSRRRGIPYEQYF
d_gene: TRBD2; v_gene: TRBV20-1; j_gene: TRBJ2-1; CDR3nt: TGCAGTGCTTGGGGACTAACTGAGCAGTTCTTC; CDR3aa: CSAWGLTEQFF
d_gene: .; v_gene: TRBV7-8; j_gene: TRBJ2-2; CDR3nt: TGTGCCAGCAGCCTTAGGGCCGTCGGGGTCGCCGCGGAGCTGTTTTTT; CDR3aa: CASSLRAVGVAAELFF
d_gene: TRBD1; v_gene: TRBV7-3; j_gene: TRBJ1-1; CDR3nt: TGTGCCAGCAGCCTCCGACAGGGTATATCTGAAGCTTTCTTT; CDR3aa: CASSLRQGISEAFF
d_gene: .; v_gene: TRBV14; j_gene: TRBJ1-6; CDR3nt: TGTGCCAGCGGAGACGGACTAAATTCACCCCTCCACTTT; CDR3aa: CASGDGLNSPLHF
d_gene: TRBD1; v_gene: TRBV10-3; j_gene: TRBJ1-4; CDR3nt: TGTGCCATCAGTGAAGGGACAGGGGGCACGGCTAATGAAAAACTGTTTTTT; CDR3aa: CAISEGTGGTANEKLFF